The 30 T cell receptor beta chains in this list originate from one sample, sequenced in a study of Graves' ophthalmopathy and Graves' hyperthyroidism. Researchers took RNA transcripts and amplified TCR beta CDR3 regions from them. The first-round RT-PCR employed HTBI primers together with the Qiagen OneStep RT-PCR kit. A multiplex PCR was then performed as the second round. TCRdb re-called the multiplex PCR reads with MiXCR, one entry per CDR3 protein. The sample shows 580,000 or so distinct CDR3 sequences, less than 40% of them seen only once. The sequencing input was peripheral blood or thyroid tissue (not recorded which). The receptors stem from an adult man with Graves' hyperthyroidism.

V and J are TRBV5-1 and TRBJ2-3; 12 positions match TRBD2. V dropped 3 bases and J dropped 2; count of bases not matched to a gene: 4. Germline V gives CDR1 SGHRS, CDR2 YFSETQ. The CDR3 is 16 residues long. This chain's CDR3 is CASSWGLAGVTDTQYF. The CDR3 bases are TGCGCCAGCAGCTGGGGACTAGCGGGTGTCACAGATACGCAGTATTTT.

The chain links TRBV7-9 to TRBJ2-5; 11 bases match TRBD2. The CDR3 length is 14 residues. The germline V gene encodes CDR1 SEHNR and CDR2 FQNEAQ (reference sequence). Trimming took 7 bases from V and 2 from J; bases not matched to a gene: 3. CDR3 bases: TGTGCCAGCATACTAGCGGGAGTGCAAGAGACCCAGTACTTC. It is translated as CASILAGVQETQYF.

In its sample, this clonotype was seen many times. The chain couples TRBV6-1 to TRBJ1-6, with a tentative D call TRBD1 (6 bases). V was trimmed by 8 bases and J by 7 bases, leaving 12 bases between them. Germline assignment: CDR1 MNHNS and CDR2 SASEGT. This CDR3 region has 13 residues. The CDR3 spells CASADSLNSPLHF. The CDR3 DNA reads as TGTGCCAGCGCGGACAGCTTGAATTCACCCCTCCACTTT.

Many counts were recorded for this clonotype. V gene TRBV29-1 combines with J gene TRBJ1-3, with D unclear. V dropped 5 bases and J dropped 0 bases, with 8 bases sitting between them. This CDR3 region has 13 residues. Germline V gives CDR1 SQVTM, CDR2 ANQGSEA. CDR3 coding DNA: TGCAGCGTTATAGCCGACTCTGGAAACACCATATATTTT. It codes for CSVIADSGNTIYF.

This clonotype was counted once. A much larger clone sits a single nucleotide away, making a read error possible. V and J are TRBV4-1 and TRBJ1-1, with 9 bases matching TRBD1. Looked up from germline, CDR1 is MGHRA and CDR2 is YSYEKL. The CDR3 runs to 15 residues. CDR3 in DNA: TGCGCCAGCAGCCCGGGACAGGGCATGAACGCTGAAGCTTTCTTT. It is translated as CASSPGQGMNAEAFF.

This clonotype was detected many times. The V call is TRBV12-3 or TRBV12-4, the J call TRBJ1-4; the D is unclear. Trimming removed 6 bases from V and 4 bases from J, with 3 bases in between. CDR3 length: 11 amino acids. CDR3 nucleotides: TGTGCCAGCAGCGTTAATGAAAAACTGTTTTTT. Amino acids: CASSVNEKLFF.

The V and J genes are TRBV4-1 and TRBJ2-7; D is possibly TRBD2 (6 bases). Trimming left V 0 bases short and J 0 bases short, with 12 bases between. Germline V gene sequence: CDR1 MGHRA, CDR2 YSYEKL. This CDR3 is 16 amino acids long. CDR3 DNA: TGCGCCAGCAGCCAAGAAGAGGCGGGGAGCTCCTACGAGCAGTACTTC. It translates to CASSQEEAGSSYEQYF.

Many counts were recorded for this clonotype. The chain links TRBV5-1 to TRBJ2-7, with TRBD2 identical over 8 bases. Germline trimming cut 4 bases from V and 2 bases from J; bases unmatched to any gene: 8. Germline CDR1 and CDR2: SGHRS and YFSETQ. CDR3 length equals 15 residues. This CDR3 reads CASSKLAGIAYEQYF. CDR3 in DNA: TGCGCCAGCAGCAAATTAGCGGGAATAGCCTACGAGCAGTACTTC.

This clonotype was found a few times. The rearrangement joins TRBV20-1 to TRBJ2-2; a weak D match, TRBD1 (5 bases). The germline V and J ends were trimmed by 1 base and 0 bases, with 12 bases remaining between them. CDR1 and CDR2 (germline): DFQATT, SNEGSKA (reference sequence). The CDR3 has 16 residues. This CDR3 reads CSARALQGANTGELFF. In DNA, the CDR3 is TGCAGTGCTAGAGCGTTGCAGGGCGCGAACACCGGGGAGCTGTTTTTT.

The V call is TRBV7-3, the J call TRBJ1-1, with TRBD1 matching over 9 bases. The V and J ends lost 4 bases and 11 bases, in that order; junction bases with no gene match: 8. The germline CDR1 and CDR2 sequences are SGHTA and FQGTGA. The CDR3 length is 13 residues. The CDR3 protein is CASSYGTGFRAFF. CDR3 DNA sequence: TGTGCCAGCAGCTACGGGACAGGGTTTCGGGCTTTCTTT.

In its sample, this clonotype was seen a few times. V gene TRBV6-5 combines with J gene TRBJ1-1, with 9 bases that match TRBD1. The CDR3 spans 18 residues. Per germline, CDR1 MNHEY and CDR2 SVGAGI. V was pared by 1 base and J by 0 bases, with 9 bases of the junction left unmatched. The CDR3 DNA is TGTGCCAGCAGTTACTGGGGACAGGGTCAGGGGTTGAACACTGAAGCTTTCTTT. Translation: CASSYWGQGQGLNTEAFF.

This clonotype occurred a few times. The chain couples TRBV20-1 to TRBJ2-3; 10 bases map to TRBD2. J lost 2 bases, V lost 5 bases, and 4 bases had no gene match. The CDR3 has 14 residues. Germline CDR1 reads DFQATT; CDR2 reads SNEGSKA (reference sequence). As DNA, the CDR3 is TGCAGTGCTTTACTAGCGGGGAACACAGATACGCAGTATTTT. Translated: CSALLAGNTDTQYF.

This clonotype was observed at least ten times. The chain combines TRBV7-8 with TRBJ1-1; D not certain. The CDR3 covers 14 residues. Germline assignment: CDR1 SGHVS and CDR2 FQNEAQ. V was shortened by 6 bases and J by 8 bases, with 19 bases between the two germline ends. CDR3 in DNA: TGTGCCAGCAGTATGTCAGCTGGAACGAAGGAAGCTTTCTTT. Its protein product is CASSMSAGTKEAFF.

This clonotype has ten or more counts. This CDR3 reads CASAGDFRRNQPQHF. Here the CDR3 DNA reads TGTGCCAGCGCAGGGGATTTTAGGCGCAATCAGCCCCAGCATTTT. The chain combines TRBV12-3 or TRBV12-4 with TRBJ1-5; D is perhaps TRBD1 (6 bases). V was pared by 8 bases and J by 2 bases, with 16 bases between. The length of the CDR3 is 15 residues.

This chain uses TRBV29-1 with TRBJ1-2; tentative D call: TRBD1 (5 bases). The CDR3 is 15 residues long. V was cut by 3 bases and J by 3 bases, with 17 bases left in between. Per germline, CDR1 SQVTM and CDR2 ANQGSEA. The CDR3 loop is CSVDPTGGRDYGYTF. The CDR3 DNA is TGCAGCGTTGACCCCACAGGAGGACGTGACTATGGCTACACCTTC.

This clonotype has just a few counts. The chain uses TRBV6-5 and TRBJ1-1; D is unclear. V was pared by 5 bases and J by 0 bases, with 16 bases between. The CDR3 is made up of 16 amino acids. Germline V gene data show CDR1 as MNHEY and CDR2 as SVGAGI. CDR3: CASSEDPGIMNTEAFF. CDR3 coding DNA: TGTGCCAGCAGTGAAGATCCGGGAATTATGAACACTGAAGCTTTCTTT.

The chain joins TRBV10-3 to TRBJ1-5; D is unclear. V lost 10 bases, J lost 15 bases, and 13 bases lay in between. The CDR3 extends over 9 amino acids. Germline assignment: CDR1 ENHRY and CDR2 SYGVKD. The DNA of the CDR3 is TGTGCCACCAAACCGGCCTGGCATTTT. Protein: CATKPAWHF.

This clonotype was seen a few times. The junction does not match germline at one end; this may be a read error. This chain connects TRBV27 to TRBJ2-5; a weak D match, TRBD1 (6 bases). Germline V gene lookup returns CDR1 MNHEY and CDR2 SMNVEV (reference sequence). The CDR3 sequence is 15 residues long. The CDR3 DNA follows: TGTGCCAGCAGTCAGACCCGACAGGCACAAGGGACCCAGTACTTC. Protein product: CASSQTRQAQGTQYF.

At least ten counts were recorded for this clonotype. This sequence joins TRBV7-9 and TRBJ1-4, with D possibly being TRBD1 (5 bases). This CDR3 contains 15 residues. CDR1 and CDR2 from the germline V gene are SEHNR and FQNEAQ (reference sequence). Trimming stripped 5 bases from V and 0 bases from J, with 10 bases between. The DNA of the CDR3 is TGTGCCAGCAGCAGAGGGGTGACAACTAATGAAAAACTGTTTTTT. Amino acids: CASSRGVTTNEKLFF.

Ten or more counts support this clonotype. The V and J genes are TRBV20-1 and TRBJ2-7; maybe TRBD2 (6 bases). The V gene's germline CDR1 is DFQATT and CDR2 SNEGSKA (reference sequence). Trimming shortened V by 0 bases and J by 6 bases, and 21 bases separated the two germline ends. The CDR3 consists of 16 residues. CDR3 sequence (DNA): TGCAGTGCTAGAGAGGAGGGAGGATTTAATGGCGGCGAGCAGTACTTC. Protein sequence: CSAREEGGFNGGEQYF.

This clonotype has a handful of counts. The chain couples TRBV6-5 to TRBJ1-6; possibly TRBD1 for D (5 bases). The CDR3 spans 16 residues. Germline CDR1 and CDR2: MNHEY and SVGAGI. Trimming took 2 bases from V and 9 from J, leaving 17 bases between them. Written as DNA, the CDR3 is TGTGCCAGCAGTTACAGTCGACCCCGGACAATTTCACCCCTCCACTTT. Translated, it gives CASSYSRPRTISPLHF.

This sequence joins TRBV6-5 and TRBJ1-6, with 7 positions matching TRBD1. This CDR3 spans 16 amino acids. V trimming: 4 bases; J trimming: 7 bases; junction bases outside the gene matches: 10. The germline gives CDR1 MNHEY, CDR2 SVGAGI. The CDR3 coding sequence is TGTGCCAGCAGTTCCACTACAGGGGCGCTGAATTCACCCCTCCACTTT. Amino acid sequence: CASSSTTGALNSPLHF.

The chain recombines TRBV3-1 with TRBJ1-6; unclear D gene. Germline V gene sequence: CDR1 LGHDT, CDR2 YNNKEL (reference sequence). V lost 1 base and J lost 10, with 14 bases in between. CDR3 length: 15 residues. The CDR3 DNA follows: TGTGCCAGCAGCCAAGGGGCCCGCGGGCGGTCACCCCTCCACTTT. It is translated as CASSQGARGRSPLHF.

In its sample, this clonotype was seen many times. The genes are TRBV9 and TRBJ1-6; TRBD1 is a possible D gene (5 bases). Germline CDR1 SGDLS, CDR2 YYNGEE. V shed 0 bases and J shed 13 bases, with 11 bases lying between them. This CDR3 region has 13 residues. CDR3 amino acids: CASSVEAGRPLHF. The DNA for the CDR3 is TGTGCCAGCAGCGTAGAGGCGGGACGCCCCCTCCACTTT.

V gene TRBV20-1 combines with J gene TRBJ1-6; the D is unclear. Per the germline V gene, CDR1 is DFQATT and CDR2 is SNEGSKA (reference sequence). The V and J ends lost 0 bases and 11 bases respectively, with 8 bases between them. The CDR3 totals 12 residues. In DNA form, the CDR3 reads TGCAGTGCTAGAGACGACGTTACACCCCTCCACTTT. This translates into CSARDDVTPLHF.

Many counts were recorded for this clonotype. The rearrangement links TRBV25-1 to TRBJ2-7; 7 bases line up with TRBD1. The germline V gene encodes CDR1 MGHDK and CDR2 SYGVNS. V lost 7 bases, J lost 2 bases, and 5 bases stayed unmatched. CDR3 length equals 13 residues. This CDR3 is CASTRTGAYEQYF. In DNA form, the CDR3 reads TGTGCCAGCACACGGACAGGAGCCTACGAGCAGTACTTC.

This clonotype occurred many times. V gene TRBV5-4 combines with J gene TRBJ1-6; possible D gene TRBD1, 5 bases. V was clipped by 4 bases and J by 9 bases, with 17 bases between them. Germline V gene sequence: CDR1 SGHNT, CDR2 YYREEE (reference sequence). The CDR3 sequence is 15 residues long. The CDR3 is CASSLTGGSGSPLHF. The CDR3, as DNA: TGTGCCAGCAGCCTCACCGGGGGTAGCGGTTCACCCCTCCACTTT. The full variable domain, with the rest looked up from reference TRBV5-4 and TRBJ1-6, is ETGVTQSPTHLIKTRGQQVTLRCSSQSGHNTVSWYQQALGQGPQFIFQYYREEENGRGNFPPRFSGLQFPNYSSELNVNALELDDSALYLCASSLTGGSGSPLHFGNGTRLTVT.

This clonotype was counted at least ten times. The rearrangement uses TRBV7-6 and TRBJ2-7; D uncertain. This CDR3 region has 14 residues. V shed 2 bases and J shed 4 bases, with 12 bases lying between them. Germline CDR1 and CDR2: SGHVS and FNYEAQ. The CDR3 DNA reads TGTGCCAGCAGCTTATCGGGCAGCTGGTACGAGCAGTACTTC. Its protein is CASSLSGSWYEQYF.

Turning to this clonotype: This may arise from a read error, as a much more abundant clone is one base away. The chain joins TRBV2 to TRBJ1-1; D unclear. The CDR3 runs to 14 residues. Germline CDR1 reads SNHLY; CDR2 reads FYNNEI. The CDR3 loop reads CASSYPGLNTEASF. CDR3 sequence (DNA): TGTGCCAGCAGTTACCCCGGACTTAACACTGAAGCTTCCTTT.

This clonotype has ten or more counts. The rearrangement links TRBV15 to TRBJ2-7, with 12 bases that match TRBD2. Trimming removed 0 bases from V and 0 bases from J; junction bases left unmatched: 3. This CDR3 is 17 amino acids long. The germline V gene has CDR1 LNHNV and CDR2 YYDKDF (reference sequence). CDR3 sequence: CATSRDSLAGGSYEQYF. The CDR3 nucleotides are TGTGCCACCAGCAGAGATTCACTAGCGGGGGGCTCCTACGAGCAGTACTTC.